The 16 T cell receptor beta chains presented below share a single source sample, sequenced in a study of blood T cell repertoires in COVID-19. Clones were sequenced by immunoSEQ multiplex PCR, and TCRdb holds only the in-frame ones, with some missing. The data hold roughly 260,000 clones, with around 87% observed a single time. Sequencing was performed on peripheral blood. These receptors all stem from a woman aged 45-65 years with acute or convalescent COVID-19.

This clone appeared once. V usage is TRBV27 and J usage is TRBJ1-4; 8 nucleotides agree with TRBD1. Germline V lookup: CDR1 MNHEY, CDR2 SMNVEV (reference sequence). This CDR3 is built from 15 residues. J was trimmed by 10 bases and V by 6 bases; bases with no gene match: 13. The DNA for the CDR3 is TGTGCCAGCAGAAGCCTCCTCCGGACAGGGCGAAAACTGTTTTTT. The encoded protein is CASRSLLRTGRKLFF. Combining the CDR3 with reference TRBV27 and TRBJ1-4 gives the whole variable domain EAQVTQNPRYLITVTGKKLTVTCSQNMNHEYMSWYRQDPGLGLRQIYYSMNVEVTDKGDVPEGYKVSRKEKRNFPLILESPSPNQTSLYFCASRSLLRTGRKLFFGSGTQLSVL.

V gene TRBV29-1 combines with J gene TRBJ2-7; the D gene is possibly TRBD1 (6 bases). The V end was cut by 4 bases, the J end by 7 bases, with 17 bases between. Germline-derived CDR1 and CDR2 are SQVTM and ANQGSEA. The CDR3 is 13 amino acids. In DNA, the CDR3 is TGCAGCGTTGGGAGGACAGTGGAGAGGGAGCAGTACTTC. It yields the protein CSVGRTVEREQYF.

The J gene is TRBJ2-7, the V gene TRBV21-1; the table's TRBD2 call for D was not verified on the DNA. TRBV21-1 is annotated as a pseudogene. The CDR3 sequence is 14 residues long. As DNA, the CDR3 is TGTGCCAGCATTTTAAAGGAGGGATTCCACGAGCAGTACTTC. This sequence encodes CASILKEGFHEQYF.

The chain uses TRBV7-2 and TRBJ2-1, with a weak D call TRBD2 (6 bases). The CDR3 consists of 13 residues. The germline CDR1 and CDR2 sequences are SGHTA and FQGNSA. The germline V and J ends were trimmed by 5 bases and 10 bases, with 15 bases remaining between them. This chain's CDR3 is CASSPNRDSEQFF. The CDR3 region has the DNA TGTGCCAGCAGCCCCAACCGGGACTCCGAGCAGTTCTTC.

This sequence joins TRBV21-1 and TRBJ2-1; the D call in the table, TRBD2, was not verified against the DNA. TRBV21-1 is designated a pseudogene. CDR3 length: 16 residues. CDR3 protein: CASTELVKRYINEQFF. The CDR3 DNA sequence: TGTGCCAGCACCGAACTAGTAAAGAGGTATATTAATGAGCAGTTCTTC.

The V gene is TRBV13, the J gene TRBJ2-1; no clear D gene. The V end was cut by 5 bases, the J end by 8 bases, with 13 bases between. The CDR3 loop spans 13 amino acids. CDR1 PRHDT and CDR2 FYEKMQ come from the germline V gene (reference sequence). CDR3 amino acids: CASSTYSDHEQFF. The CDR3 bases are TGTGCCAGCAGCACATACAGTGACCATGAGCAGTTCTTC.

CDR3 residues: CASRLIRGGARGNTIYF. The CDR3, as DNA: TGTGCCAGCAGACTAATCCGCGGGGGGGCGCGGGGAAACACCATATATTTT. The chain recombines TRBV28 with TRBJ1-3, with D possibly TRBD1 on 6 matching bases. The CDR3 sequence is 17 residues long. Between the trimmed V and J ends, which lost 6 bases and 4 bases, there was a span of 22 bases. Germline V gene lookup returns CDR1 MDHEN and CDR2 SYDVKM.

The V gene is TRBV28, the J gene TRBJ2-1; 11 bases align to TRBD1. Germline values: CDR1 MDHEN, CDR2 SYDVKM. The CDR3 sequence is 12 residues long. Losses at the gene ends were 11 bases for V and 11 bases for J; bases not matched to a gene: 8. The chain's CDR3 is CAGGGQGEKQFF. The CDR3 DNA reads TGTGCCGGAGGGGGACAGGGGGAAAAGCAGTTCTTC. Based on the CDR3 plus reference TRBV28 and TRBJ2-1, the full variable domain is DVKVTQSSRYLVKRTGEKVFLECVQDMDHENMFWYRQDPGLGLRLIYFSYDVKMKEKGDIPEGYSVSREKKERFSLILESASTNQTSMYLCAGGGQGEKQFFGPGTRLTVL.

The rearrangement joins TRBV10-3 to TRBJ2-1, with TRBD2 matching 9 bases. CDR1 and CDR2 from the germline V gene are ENHRY and SYGVKD. After removal of 6 bases from V and 6 bases from J, the junction contained 9 bases not matched to a gene. The CDR3 extends over 15 amino acids. The CDR3 DNA is TGTGCCATCAGGCCTCGGCGGGAGGGCCCCAATGAGCAGTTCTTC. Protein sequence: CAIRPRREGPNEQFF.

This chain connects TRBV6-1 to TRBJ1-2; D is undetermined. The germline gives CDR1 MNHNS, CDR2 SASEGT. V was clipped by 2 bases and J by 5 bases, with 9 bases between them. The CDR3 has 13 residues. CDR3 sequence: CASSERGYYGYTF. In DNA form, the CDR3 reads TGTGCCAGCAGTGAAAGAGGGTATTATGGCTACACCTTC.

V gene TRBV18 combines with J gene TRBJ2-7; 7 nucleotides line up with TRBD2. The CDR3 consists of 16 residues. V was clipped by 4 bases and J by 2 bases; unmatched bases: 11. The germline gives CDR1 KGHSH, CDR2 LQKENI. CDR3 nucleotides: TGTGCCAGCTCACGGGTTTTCGGGGAGGGTGCCTACGAGCAGTACTTC. Translating gives CASSRVFGEGAYEQYF.

The chain couples TRBV18 to TRBJ2-3; D call uncertain. The CDR3 covers 15 residues. V lost 5 bases and J lost 1, with 13 bases in between. Germline V lookup: CDR1 KGHSH, CDR2 LQKENI. In nucleotides, the CDR3 is TGTGCCAGCTCAAAACACAAGATCGGCACAGATACGCAGTATTTT. Translating gives CASSKHKIGTDTQYF.

This sequence joins TRBV9 and TRBJ2-3; 7 bases agree with TRBD1. J lost 9 bases, V lost 5 bases, and 12 bases had no gene match. This CDR3 spans 14 amino acids. CDR1 is SGDLS and CDR2 is YYNGEE in the germline V gene. The CDR3 reads CASRPGQLSETQYF. DNA for the CDR3: TGTGCCAGCAGACCGGGACAGCTCAGTGAGACGCAGTATTTT.

Notes on this clone: Different DNA sequences within this sample yield the same CDR3. The V gene is TRBV29-1, the J gene TRBJ2-7, with D perhaps matching TRBD2 (6 bases). There are 12 residues in the CDR3. The ends were cut back, 4 bases at V and 0 bases at J, with 7 bases in the middle. The germline gives CDR1 SQVTM, CDR2 ANQGSEA. The chain's CDR3 is CSVAGSSYEQYF. CDR3 sequence (DNA): TGCAGCGTTGCCGGGAGCTCCTACGAGCAGTACTTC.

The CDR3 DNA follows: TGCAGCGTTGAGCGGGCCTCCTACAATGAGCAGTTCTTC. This sequence encodes CSVERASYNEQFF. The chain employs TRBV29-1 and TRBJ2-1; D might be TRBD2 (5 bases). Between the trimmed V and J ends, which lost 3 bases and 0 bases, there was a span of 6 bases. The CDR3 contains 13 residues. CDR1 is SQVTM, CDR2 ANQGSEA, per germline.

The chain has TRBV7-2 and TRBJ1-1, with a weak D call TRBD1 (5 bases). The germline V and J ends were trimmed by 2 bases and 5 bases, with 9 bases remaining between them. The germline V gene has CDR1 SGHTA and CDR2 FQGNSA. The CDR3 has 13 amino acids. The CDR3 nucleotides are TGTGCCAGCAGCTTATCAGGGTTGACTGAAGCTTTCTTT. It yields the protein CASSLSGLTEAFF.